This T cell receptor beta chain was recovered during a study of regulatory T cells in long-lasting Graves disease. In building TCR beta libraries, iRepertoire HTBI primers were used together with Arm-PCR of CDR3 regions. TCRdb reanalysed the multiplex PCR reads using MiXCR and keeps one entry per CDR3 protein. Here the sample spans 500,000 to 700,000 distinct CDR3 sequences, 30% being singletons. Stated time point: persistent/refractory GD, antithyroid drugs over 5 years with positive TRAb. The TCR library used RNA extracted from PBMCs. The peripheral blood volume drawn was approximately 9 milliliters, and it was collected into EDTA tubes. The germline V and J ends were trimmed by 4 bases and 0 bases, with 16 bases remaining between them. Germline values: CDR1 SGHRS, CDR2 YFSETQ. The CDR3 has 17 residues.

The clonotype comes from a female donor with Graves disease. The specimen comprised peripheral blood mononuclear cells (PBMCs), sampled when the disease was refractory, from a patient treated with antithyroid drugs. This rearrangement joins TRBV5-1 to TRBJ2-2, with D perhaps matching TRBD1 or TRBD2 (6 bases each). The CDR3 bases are TGCGCCAGCAGCCACGGAAGGGGGGCAACGAACACCGGGGAGCTGTTTTTT. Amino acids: CASSHGRGATNTGELFF.